This entry describes one T cell receptor (beta chain). The data originate from a study of blood T cell repertoires in COVID-19. Overall study: The United States, Italy and Spain provided the acute and convalescent COVID-19 samples. Sources were T cells, B-cell-depleted T cells, or PBMCs; the material itself was cDNA or gDNA.

CDR1 is LNHDA and CDR2 is SQIVND in the germline V gene (reference sequence). This CDR3 is built from 15 residues. The germline V and J ends were trimmed by 5 bases and 0 bases, with 11 bases remaining between them. As processed by the authors: How many nucleated cells were present was estimated from reference gene primer amplification. The table came from immunoSEQ multiplex PCR; TCRdb's copy has only in-frame clones and leaves some out. V, J and clone size derive from that table, while D and trimming were established from the DNA sequence. The sample records roughly 250,000 clones, 82% being singletons.

The chain combines TRBV19 with TRBJ1-5; tentatively, D is TRBD1 (5 bases). The receptor comes from a woman aged 80 or over with active or convalescent COVID-19. The material sequenced was peripheral blood. The CDR3 region has the DNA TGTGCCAGTAGTTCTTCCAGGGATAGCAATCAGCCCCAGCATTTT. Translating it yields CASSSSRDSNQPQHF.